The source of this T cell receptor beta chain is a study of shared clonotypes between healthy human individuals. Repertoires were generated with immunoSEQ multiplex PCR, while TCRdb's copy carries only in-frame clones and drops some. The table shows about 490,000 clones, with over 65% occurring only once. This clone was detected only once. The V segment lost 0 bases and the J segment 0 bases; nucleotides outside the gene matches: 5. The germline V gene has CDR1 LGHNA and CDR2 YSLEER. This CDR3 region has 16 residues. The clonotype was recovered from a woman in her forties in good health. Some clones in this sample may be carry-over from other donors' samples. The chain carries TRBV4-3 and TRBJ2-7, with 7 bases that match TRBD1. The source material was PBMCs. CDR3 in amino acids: CASSQDEGASSYEQYF. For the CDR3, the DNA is TGCGCCAGCAGCCAAGATGAGGGGGCTAGCTCCTACGAGCAGTACTTC.